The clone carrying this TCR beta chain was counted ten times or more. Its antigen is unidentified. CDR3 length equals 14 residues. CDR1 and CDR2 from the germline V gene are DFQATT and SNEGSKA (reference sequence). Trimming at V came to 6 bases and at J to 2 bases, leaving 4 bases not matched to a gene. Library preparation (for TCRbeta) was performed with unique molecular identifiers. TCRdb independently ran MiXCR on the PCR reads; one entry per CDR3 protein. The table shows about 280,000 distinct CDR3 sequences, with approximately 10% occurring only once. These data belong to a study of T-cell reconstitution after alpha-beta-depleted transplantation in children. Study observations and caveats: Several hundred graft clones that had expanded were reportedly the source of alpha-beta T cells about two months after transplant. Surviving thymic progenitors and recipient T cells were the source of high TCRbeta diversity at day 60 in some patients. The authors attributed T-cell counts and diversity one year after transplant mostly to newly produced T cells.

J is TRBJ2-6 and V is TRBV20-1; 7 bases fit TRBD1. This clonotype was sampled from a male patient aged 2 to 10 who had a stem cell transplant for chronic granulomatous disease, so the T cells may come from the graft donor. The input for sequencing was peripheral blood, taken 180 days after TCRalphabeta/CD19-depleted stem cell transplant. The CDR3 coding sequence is TGCAGTGCGCAGCAGGGGGCTGGGGCCAACGTCCTGACTTTC. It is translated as CSAQQGAGANVLTF.